This is a list of T cell receptor beta chains from one sample in a study of blood T cell repertoires in COVID-19. Profiled with immunoSEQ multiplex PCR; TCRdb holds only in-frame clones, not every one. This table has a few hundred thousand clones, 75% to 90% appearing once. Material for sequencing was PBMCs or T cells enriched from blood (not recorded which). These receptors were taken from a young woman who had been exposed to COVID-19. Both conserved end residues are part of each CDR3. D genes are given only for firm matches. Not all rows give a size; the values are once, few, many and, for expanded clones, a class.

D gene	V gene	CDR3 length	clone size	J gene	CDR3 DNA	CDR3 protein
.	TRBV3-1/TRBV3-2	18	.	TRBJ1-1	TGTGCCAGCAGCCAAGATAGGAATACAGGGCACGTGAACACTGAAGCTTTCTTT	CASSQDRNTGHVNTEAFF
.	TRBV24-1	12	once	TRBJ1-2	TGTGCCACCAGTGAAGGGGGATATGGCTACACCTTC	CATSEGGYGYTF
.	TRBV11-2	15	few	TRBJ1-1	TGTGCCAGCAGCTTAGGGCGGGGAGGGACCATGGAAGCTTTCTTT	CASSLGRGGTMEAFF
TRBD1	TRBV5-1	15	.	TRBJ2-3	TGCGCCAGCAGCTCGGCGGGACAGGCCACAGATACGCAGTATTTT	CASSSAGQATDTQYF
.	TRBV11-3	13	.	TRBJ2-3	TGTGCCAGCAGCTTCTCCCGCACAGATACGCAGTATTTT	CASSFSRTDTQYF
.	TRBV4-2	14	.	TRBJ1-5	TGTGCCAGCAGCCAACCAGCGGGCAATCAGCCCCAGCATTTT	CASSQPAGNQPQHF
TRBD1	TRBV5-1	16	.	TRBJ1-1	TGCGCCAGCAGCTTAGGTATGGCAGGGGGCAAGACTGAAGCTTTCTTT	CASSLGMAGGKTEAFF
TRBD2	TRBV7-7	14	.	TRBJ2-2	TGTGCCAGCACCCCGGCGGGGGTGGCCGGGGAGCTGTTTTTT	CASTPAGVAGELFF
.	TRBV4-1	17	few	TRBJ2-6	TGCGCCAGCAGCCAAGATCAAACATTCTCTGGGGCCAACGTCCTGACTTTC	CASSQDQTFSGANVLTF
TRBD1	TRBV2	15	.	TRBJ1-5	TGTGCCAGCAGTTCGGACAGGGGGCGGTATCAGCCCCAGCATTTT	CASSSDRGRYQPQHF
.	TRBV6-5	15	.	TRBJ1-2	TGTGCCAGCAGCCCGGACAGACTCACTCATTATGGCTACACCTTC	CASSPDRLTHYGYTF
.	TRBV2	14	.	TRBJ1-1	TGTGCCAGCAGTTCCGGGGGTGGGTCGTCTGAAGCTTTCTTT	CASSSGGGSSEAFF
.	TRBV3-1/TRBV3-2	11	.	TRBJ2-1	TGTGCCAGCAGCCTAACAAATGAGCAGTTCTTC	CASSLTNEQFF
TRBD1	TRBV11-2	15	.	TRBJ1-5	TGTGCCAGCAGTTTGACAGGGGGTAGCAATCAGCCCCAGCATTTT	CASSLTGGSNQPQHF
TRBD1	TRBV19	15	.	TRBJ1-5	TGTGCCAGTAGTGCCAAGACAGGGGGCCTTCAGCCCCAGCATTTT	CASSAKTGGLQPQHF
.	TRBV19	15	.	TRBJ1-6	TGTGCCAGTAGTTCCCAGGAGTCGGGAAATTCACCCCTCCACTTT	CASSSQESGNSPLHF
.	TRBV4-1	17	few	TRBJ1-3	TGCGCCAGCAGCCCTGACCCGGGATATATTCCCCCGTACACCATATATTTT	CASSPDPGYIPPYTIYF
TRBD2	TRBV3-1/TRBV3-2	14	.	TRBJ2-3	TGTGCCAGCAGCCTACCCGCGGGGGGTGATACGCAGTATTTT	CASSLPAGGDTQYF
.	TRBV4-1	17	.	TRBJ1-1	TGCGCCAGCAGTCCACAAAGCCTGACCCAGGGGAGCACTGAAGCTTTCTTT	CASSPQSLTQGSTEAFF
.	TRBV30	12	.	TRBJ2-7	TGTGCCTGGAGATTACAGGGTTACGAGCAGTACTTC	CAWRLQGYEQYF
.	TRBV2	15	.	TRBJ1-6	TGTGCCAGCACCCCCGCCGCGCTAAATAATTCACCCCTCCACTTT	CASTPAALNNSPLHF
TRBD1	TRBV5-8	15	.	TRBJ1-4	TGTGCCAGCAGCGGCAGGACAGGGGCAGGCGAAAAACTGTTTTTT	CASSGRTGAGEKLFF
TRBD2	TRBV11-3	14	.	TRBJ2-7	TGTGCCAGCAGCTTTTCAGCGGGGGGGCGCGAGCAGTACTTC	CASSFSAGGREQYF
TRBD1	TRBV20-1	14	few	TRBJ2-7	TGCAGTGCTAGTAGGACGGGACAGTCCTACGAGCAGTACTTC	CSASRTGQSYEQYF
.	TRBV28	10	.	TRBJ2-4	TGTGCCAGCAGCGGGGGCATTCAGTACTTC	CASSGGIQYF
.	TRBV28	16	once	TRBJ2-2	TGTGCCAGCAGTTCAGGGGACAACACGAACACCGGGGAGCTGTTTTTT	CASSSGDNTNTGELFF
TRBD1	TRBV7-6	13	.	TRBJ2-1	TGTGCCAGCAGACCCGACAGGGAATGGGATCCGTTCTTC	CASRPDREWDPFF
.	TRBV30	13	few	TRBJ1-6	TGTGCCTGGAGTTGGGCGGGGAATTCACCCCTCCACTTT	CAWSWAGNSPLHF
TRBD2	TRBV7-9	19	.	TRBJ2-1	TGTGCCAGCAGCTTAGTTTTACTAGCGGGGGGGAGCTCCTACAATGAGCAGTTCTTC	CASSLVLLAGGSSYNEQFF
TRBD2	TRBV11-2	15	.	TRBJ2-5	TGTGCCAGCAGCTTAGTCGGGGGACTAGCAGAGACCCAGTACTTC	CASSLVGGLAETQYF
TRBD1	TRBV6-5	16	.	TRBJ1-6	TGTGCCAGCAGTTACTCGATAGGGACAGTCAATTCACCCCTCCACTTT	CASSYSIGTVNSPLHF
.	TRBV19	14	.	TRBJ2-7	TGTGCCAGTAGGTCCACGGTAGTCCCCTACGAGCAGTACTTC	CASRSTVVPYEQYF
.	TRBV27	14	.	TRBJ1-2	TGTGCCAGCAGTTCTATCCGGGATAACTATGGCTACACCTTC	CASSSIRDNYGYTF
.	TRBV24-1	14	once	TRBJ2-1	TGTGCCACCAGTGACTCAGGGAAGGACAATGAGCAGTTCTTC	CATSDSGKDNEQFF
.	TRBV6-5	14	once	TRBJ1-2	TGTGCCAGCAGTTACGGGCCGGCGAACTATGGCTACACCTTC	CASSYGPANYGYTF
.	TRBV5-4	16	.	TRBJ1-6	TGTGCCAGCAGCTTTGGGGGGGGGCAGTATAATTCACCCCTCCACTTT	CASSFGGGQYNSPLHF
TRBD1	TRBV5-1	17	.	TRBJ2-7	TGCGCCAGCAGGCAGGACGACCGGGACAGCTACTCCTACGAGCAGTACTTC	CASRQDDRDSYSYEQYF
.	TRBV6-5	12	.	TRBJ2-1	TGTGCCAGCAGCGACAGGATCCATGAGCAGTTCTTC	CASSDRIHEQFF
TRBD1	TRBV4-1	17	few	TRBJ2-7	TGCGCCAGCAGCCAAAAGACTCCGGGACAGTTCTCCTACGAGCAGTACTTC	CASSQKTPGQFSYEQYF
.	TRBV11-3	16	.	TRBJ2-7	TGTGCCAGCAGCTTATCCCCCAGTCCTGGTTCCTACGAGCAGTACTTC	CASSLSPSPGSYEQYF
.	TRBV10-1	13	.	TRBJ2-7	TGCGCCAGCAGTGAGTCACGGTTCCACGAGCAGTACTTC	CASSESRFHEQYF
TRBD1	TRBV9	18	.	TRBJ1-2	TGTGCCAGCAGCGGATTTCGAGGAACAGGGGCTCTGGGTTATGGCTACACCTTC	CASSGFRGTGALGYGYTF